A selection of T cell receptor beta chains follows, all from one sample in a study of blood T cell repertoires in COVID-19. Sequencing was performed with immunoSEQ multiplex PCR; in TCRdb, only in-frame clones are kept and a portion is missing. The repertoire has 250,000 to 300,000 clones, 83% of them found once; the top ten carry roughly 5%. The sample consisted of peripheral blood. The receptors were gathered from a man older than 75 with acute or convalescent COVID-19. Each CDR3 is given with its conserved first and last residue. D genes are given only for firm matches. Clone size is shown for a subset of rows, as once, few, many or a class of expanded clone.

-,TRBV2,TRBJ2-7,once,CASSDGRGSSYEQYF,TGTGCCAGCAGTGATGGCAGGGGTTCGTCCTACGAGCAGTACTTC
TRBD1,TRBV5-1,TRBJ2-1,once,CASSLAGQAYNEQFF,TGCGCCAGCAGCTTGGCCGGACAGGCCTACAATGAGCAGTTCTTC
TRBD1,TRBV27,TRBJ1-6,-,CASSPLGQGNSPLHF,TGTGCCAGCAGTCCTCTGGGACAGGGGAATTCACCCCTCCACTTT
-,TRBV11-3,TRBJ2-1,-,CASSLDRVEQFF,TGTGCCAGCAGCTTAGACCGGGTGGAGCAGTTCTTC
-,TRBV6-1,TRBJ1-2,-,CASSESGGYGYTF,TGTGCCAGCAGTGAATCGGGGGGCTATGGCTACACCTTC
-,TRBV28,TRBJ2-4,-,CASSLGTRQWFQYF,TGTGCCAGCAGTTTAGGGACACGCCAATGGTTTCAGTACTTC
TRBD2,TRBV7-2,TRBJ2-1,-,CASSTQPLAGAPFF,TGTGCCAGCAGCACCCAGCCTCTAGCGGGAGCCCCGTTCTTC
TRBD2,TRBV28,TRBJ2-3,-,CASSGKGLAGVTDTQYF,TGTGCCAGCAGTGGTAAGGGACTAGCGGGAGTTACAGATACGCAGTATTTT
-,TRBV28,TRBJ1-4,-,CASSEKGATNEKLFF,TGTGCCAGCAGTGAGAAAGGAGCAACTAATGAAAAACTGTTTTTT
TRBD1,TRBV7-2,TRBJ2-1,-,CASSSLTGPGKNEQFF,TGTGCCAGCAGCTCCCTGACAGGGCCTGGAAAGAATGAGCAGTTCTTC
TRBD1,TRBV7-3,TRBJ2-5,-,CASSLATGAQETQYF,TGTGCCAGCAGCTTAGCCACAGGGGCCCAAGAGACCCAGTACTTC
TRBD1,TRBV4-1,TRBJ2-3,-,CASSRIQGSSDTQYF,TGCGCCAGCAGCCGAATACAGGGGTCATCAGATACGCAGTATTTT
TRBD2,TRBV7-3,TRBJ2-1,-,CASSSSGRSYNEQFF,TGTGCCAGCAGCTCTAGCGGGAGGTCCTACAATGAGCAGTTCTTC
TRBD1,TRBV14,TRBJ2-7,few,CASSQARGLGLEQYF,TGTGCCAGCAGCCAAGCGAGGGGGCTAGGGCTCGAGCAGTACTTC
TRBD2,TRBV10-3,TRBJ2-5,-,CAISKAGGQETQYF,TGTGCCATCAGCAAAGCGGGGGGGCAAGAGACCCAGTACTTC
TRBD1,TRBV9,TRBJ1-2,-,CASSARTGATYGYTF,TGTGCCAGCAGCGCTAGGACAGGGGCGACCTATGGCTACACCTTC
TRBD2,TRBV5-1,TRBJ2-2,-,CASSLLAGGNTGELFF,TGCGCCAGCAGCCTACTAGCGGGAGGGAACACCGGGGAGCTGTTTTTT
-,TRBV6-4,TRBJ1-1,medium-sized,CASSVSPGNTEAFF,TGTGCCAGCAGTGTCTCCCCGGGGAACACTGAAGCTTTCTTT
-,TRBV5-6,TRBJ2-2,-,CASSPGLKRVNTGELFF,TGTGCCAGCAGCCCGGGGTTGAAGCGCGTGAACACCGGGGAGCTGTTTTTT
TRBD1,TRBV6-5,TRBJ1-3,-,CASSSRDRGNTIYF,TGTGCCAGCAGTTCCCGGGACAGAGGAAACACCATATATTTT
-,TRBV5-1,TRBJ2-1,-,CASSRPGLTSNEQFF,TGCGCCAGCAGCAGACCGGGACTGACATCTAATGAGCAGTTCTTC
-,TRBV30,TRBJ1-3,-,CAWSVPRQLVGNTIYF,TGTGCCTGGAGTGTACCCCGACAGTTAGTTGGAAACACCATATATTTT
-,TRBV30,TRBJ2-6,-,CAWSRGVVSGANVLTF,TGTGCCTGGAGCCGAGGAGTGGTCTCTGGGGCCAACGTCCTGACTTTC
TRBD2,TRBV11-3,TRBJ2-1,-,CASSISGENYNEQFF,TGTGCCAGCAGCATTAGCGGGGAAAATTACAATGAGCAGTTCTTC
TRBD2,TRBV5-1,TRBJ2-2,once,CASSLPGLATNTGELFF,TGCGCCAGCAGCTTGCCCGGACTAGCGACGAACACCGGGGAGCTGTTTTTT
TRBD2,TRBV25-1,TRBJ2-7,-,CASSGAGGPTYEQYF,TGTGCCAGCAGTGGGGCGGGGGGTCCCACCTACGAGCAGTACTTC
TRBD2,TRBV5-1,TRBJ2-3,few,CASRIAGVRDTQYF,TGCGCCAGCAGGATAGCGGGAGTAAGGGATACGCAGTATTTT
TRBD1,TRBV11-2,TRBJ2-3,-,CASSFSGQGTDTQYF,TGTGCCAGCAGCTTTTCGGGACAGGGTACAGATACGCAGTATTTT
TRBD1,TRBV6-4,TRBJ2-5,few,CASSESGGRTQYF,TGTGCCAGCAGTGAGTCAGGGGGCCGGACCCAGTACTTC
-,TRBV5-1,TRBJ2-7,-,CASSQLRGASEQYF,TGCGCCAGCAGCCAACTCCGGGGGGCAAGCGAGCAGTACTTC
-,TRBV5-1,TRBJ2-2,-,CASSLLSSSGELFF,TGCGCCAGCAGCTTGCTTTCGAGTTCCGGGGAGCTGTTTTTT
-,TRBV28,TRBJ1-3,-,CASSYEAPGNTIYF,TGTGCCAGCAGTTATGAGGCCCCTGGAAACACCATATATTTT
-,TRBV28,TRBJ1-5,-,CASSVQVPGDQPQHF,TGTGCCAGCAGTGTCCAGGTTCCCGGGGATCAGCCCCAGCATTTT
TRBD1,TRBV5-5,TRBJ2-3,-,CASSLSDRATDTQYF,TGTGCCAGCAGCTTATCGGACAGGGCTACAGATACGCAGTATTTT
-,TRBV4-2,TRBJ1-3,few,CASSLTGTPSSGNTIYF,TGTGCCAGCAGCCTGACCGGGACACCCAGCTCTGGAAACACCATATATTTT
TRBD2,TRBV6-1,TRBJ2-2,-,CASSEWLAETGELFF,TGTGCCAGCAGTGAATGGCTAGCGGAGACCGGGGAGCTGTTTTTT
-,TRBV18,TRBJ1-1,-,CASSPYRVLDTEAFF,TGTGCCAGCTCACCCTACAGGGTATTGGACACTGAAGCTTTCTTT